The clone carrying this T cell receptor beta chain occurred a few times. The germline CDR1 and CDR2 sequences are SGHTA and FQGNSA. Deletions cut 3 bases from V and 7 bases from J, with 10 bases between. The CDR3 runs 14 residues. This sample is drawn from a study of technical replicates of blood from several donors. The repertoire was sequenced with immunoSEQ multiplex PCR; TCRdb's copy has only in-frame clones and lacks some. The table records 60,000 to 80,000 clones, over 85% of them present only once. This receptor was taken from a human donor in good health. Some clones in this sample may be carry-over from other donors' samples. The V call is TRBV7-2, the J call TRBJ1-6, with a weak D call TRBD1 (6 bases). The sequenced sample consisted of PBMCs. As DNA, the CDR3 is TGTGCCAGCAGCTTTCAGGGGAACAATTCACCCCTCCACTTT. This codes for CASSFQGNNSPLHF.